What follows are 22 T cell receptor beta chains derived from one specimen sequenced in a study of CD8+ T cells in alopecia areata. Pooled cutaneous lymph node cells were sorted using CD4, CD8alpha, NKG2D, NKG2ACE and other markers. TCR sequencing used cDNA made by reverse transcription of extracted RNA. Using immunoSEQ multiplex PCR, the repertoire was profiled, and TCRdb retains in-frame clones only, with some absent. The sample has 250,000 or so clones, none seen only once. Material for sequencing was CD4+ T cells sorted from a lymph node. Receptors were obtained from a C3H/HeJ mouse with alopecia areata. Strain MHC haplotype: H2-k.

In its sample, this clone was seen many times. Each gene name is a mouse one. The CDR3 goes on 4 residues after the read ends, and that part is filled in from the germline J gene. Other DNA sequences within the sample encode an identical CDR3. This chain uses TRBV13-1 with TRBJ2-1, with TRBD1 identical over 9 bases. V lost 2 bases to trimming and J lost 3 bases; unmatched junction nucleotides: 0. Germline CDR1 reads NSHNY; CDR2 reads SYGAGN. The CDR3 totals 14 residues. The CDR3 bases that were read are TGTGCCAGCAGTGAGACAGGGGGCTATGCT. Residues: CASSETGGYA. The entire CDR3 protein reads CASSETGGYAEQFF.

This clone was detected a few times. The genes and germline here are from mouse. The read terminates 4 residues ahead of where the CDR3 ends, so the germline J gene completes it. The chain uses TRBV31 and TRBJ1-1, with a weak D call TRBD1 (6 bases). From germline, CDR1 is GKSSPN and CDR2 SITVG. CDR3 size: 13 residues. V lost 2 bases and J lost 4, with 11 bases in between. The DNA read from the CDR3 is TGTGCCTGGAGTTCACAGGGTGGCACA. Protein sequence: CAWSSQGGT. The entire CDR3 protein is CAWSSQGGTEVFF. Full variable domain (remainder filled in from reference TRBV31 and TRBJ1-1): AQTIHQWPVAEIKAVGSPLSLGCTIKGKSSPNLYWYWQATGGTLQQLFYSITVGQVESVVQLNLSASRPKDDQFILSTEKLLLSHSGFYLCAWSSQGGTEVFFGKGTRLTVV.

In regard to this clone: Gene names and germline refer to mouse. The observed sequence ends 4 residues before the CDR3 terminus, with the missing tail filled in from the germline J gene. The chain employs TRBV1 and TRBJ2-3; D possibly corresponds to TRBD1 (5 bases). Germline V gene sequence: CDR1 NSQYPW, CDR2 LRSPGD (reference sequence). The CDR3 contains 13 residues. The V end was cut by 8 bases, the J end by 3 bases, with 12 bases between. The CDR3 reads CTCEGKTAETLYF. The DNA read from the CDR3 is TGCACCTGCGAGGGGAAGACGGCAGAA.

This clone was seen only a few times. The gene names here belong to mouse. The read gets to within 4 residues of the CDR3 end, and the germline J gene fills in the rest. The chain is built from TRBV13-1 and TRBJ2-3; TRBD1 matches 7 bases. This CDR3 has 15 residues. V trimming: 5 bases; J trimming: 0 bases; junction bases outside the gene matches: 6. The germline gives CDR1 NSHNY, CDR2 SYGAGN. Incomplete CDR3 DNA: TGTGCCAGCAGCATGACAGGGTTTAGTGCAGAA. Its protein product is CASSMTGFSAE. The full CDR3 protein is CASSMTGFSAETLYF.

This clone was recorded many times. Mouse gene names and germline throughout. CDR3 DNA, as far as it was read: TGCACCTGCAGTGCACAGGGAAACCATAATTCGCCC. As protein: CTCSAQGNHNSP. The whole CDR3 reads CTCSAQGNHNSPLYF. This rearrangement joins TRBV1 to TRBJ1-6; tentatively, D is TRBD1 (5 bases). The CDR3 extends 3 residues past the end of the read, so its final part is completed from the germline J gene. TRBJ1-6 belongs to the ORF category, with a function that is uncertain. The CDR3 runs to 15 residues. V lost 2 bases and J lost 5, with 10 bases in between. Germline CDR1 reads NSQYPW; CDR2 reads LRSPGD (reference sequence).

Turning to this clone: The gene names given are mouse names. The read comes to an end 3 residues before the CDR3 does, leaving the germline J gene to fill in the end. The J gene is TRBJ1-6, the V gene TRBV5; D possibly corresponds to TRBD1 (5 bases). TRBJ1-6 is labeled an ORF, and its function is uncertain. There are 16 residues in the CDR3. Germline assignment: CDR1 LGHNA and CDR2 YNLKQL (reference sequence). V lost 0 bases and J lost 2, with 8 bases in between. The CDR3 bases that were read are TGTGCCAGCAGCCAAGAACCAGGGACCTATAATTCGCCC. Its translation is CASSQEPGTYNSP. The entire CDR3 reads CASSQEPGTYNSPLYF.

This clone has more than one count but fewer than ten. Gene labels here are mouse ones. The sequenced CDR3 bases are TGTGCCAGCAGTGATAGGGACTGGGGGTTAAAC. Translated: CASSDRDWGLN. The whole CDR3 sequence reads CASSDRDWGLNTLYF. The chain couples TRBV13-1 to TRBJ2-4; TRBD2 matches at 11 bases. The read gets to within 4 residues of the CDR3 end, and the germline J gene fills in the rest. Germline V gives CDR1 NSHNY, CDR2 SYGAGN. The CDR3 length is 15 residues.

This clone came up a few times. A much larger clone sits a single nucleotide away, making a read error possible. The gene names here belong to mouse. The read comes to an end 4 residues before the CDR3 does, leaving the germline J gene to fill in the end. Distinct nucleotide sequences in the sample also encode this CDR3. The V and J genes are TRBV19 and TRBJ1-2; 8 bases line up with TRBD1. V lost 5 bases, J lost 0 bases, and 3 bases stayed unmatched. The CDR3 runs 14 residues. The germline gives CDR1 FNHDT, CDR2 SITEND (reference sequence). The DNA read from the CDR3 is TGTGCCAGCAGACCACAGGGGGCAAACTCC. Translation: CASRPQGANS. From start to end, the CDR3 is CASRPQGANSDYTF.

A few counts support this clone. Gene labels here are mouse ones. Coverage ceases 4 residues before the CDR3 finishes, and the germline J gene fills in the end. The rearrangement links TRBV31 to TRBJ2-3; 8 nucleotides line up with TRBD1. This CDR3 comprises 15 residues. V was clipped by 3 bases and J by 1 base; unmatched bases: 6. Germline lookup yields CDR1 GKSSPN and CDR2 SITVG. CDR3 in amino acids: CAWSPDRAGAETLYF. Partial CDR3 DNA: TGTGCCTGGAGCCCGGACAGGGCAGGTGCAGAA.

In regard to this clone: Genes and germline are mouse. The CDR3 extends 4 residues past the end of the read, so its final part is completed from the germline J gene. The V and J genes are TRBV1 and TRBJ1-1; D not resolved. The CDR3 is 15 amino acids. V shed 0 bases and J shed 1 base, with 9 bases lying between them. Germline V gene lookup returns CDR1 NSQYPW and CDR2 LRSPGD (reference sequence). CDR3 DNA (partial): TGCACCTGCAGTGCAGATCTGCGCCGGAACACA. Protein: CTCSADLRRNT. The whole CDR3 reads CTCSADLRRNTEVFF.

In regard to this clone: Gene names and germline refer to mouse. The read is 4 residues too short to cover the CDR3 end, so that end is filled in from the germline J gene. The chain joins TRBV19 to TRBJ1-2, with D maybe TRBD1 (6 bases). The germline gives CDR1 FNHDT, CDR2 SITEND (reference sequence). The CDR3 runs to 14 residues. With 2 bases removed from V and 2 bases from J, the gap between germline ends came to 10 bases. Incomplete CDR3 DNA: TGTGCCAGCAGTATCGGGACACTTAACTCC. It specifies CASSIGTLNS. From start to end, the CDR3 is CASSIGTLNSDYTF.

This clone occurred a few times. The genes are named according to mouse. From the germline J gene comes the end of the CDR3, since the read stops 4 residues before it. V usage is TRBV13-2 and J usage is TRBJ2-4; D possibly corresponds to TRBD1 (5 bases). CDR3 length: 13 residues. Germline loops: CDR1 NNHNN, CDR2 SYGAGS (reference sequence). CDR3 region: CASGDETENTLYF. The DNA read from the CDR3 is TGTGCCAGCGGTGATGAGACAGAAAAC.

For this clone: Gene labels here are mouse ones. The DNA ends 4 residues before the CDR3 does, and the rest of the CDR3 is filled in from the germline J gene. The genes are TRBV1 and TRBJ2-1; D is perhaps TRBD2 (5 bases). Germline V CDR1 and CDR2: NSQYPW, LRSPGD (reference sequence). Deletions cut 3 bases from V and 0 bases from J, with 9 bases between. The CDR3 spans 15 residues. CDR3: CTCSAQLDNYAEQFF. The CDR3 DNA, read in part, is TGCACCTGCAGTGCTCAACTGGATAACTATGCT.

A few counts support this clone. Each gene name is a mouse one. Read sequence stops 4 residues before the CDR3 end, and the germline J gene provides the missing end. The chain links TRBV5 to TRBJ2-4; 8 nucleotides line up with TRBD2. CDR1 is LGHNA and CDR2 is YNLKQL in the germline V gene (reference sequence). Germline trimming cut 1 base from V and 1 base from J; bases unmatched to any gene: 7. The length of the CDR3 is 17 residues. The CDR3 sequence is CASSQGWGARGQNTLYF. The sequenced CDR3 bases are TGTGCCAGCAGCCAAGGCTGGGGGGCCCGGGGTCAAAAC.

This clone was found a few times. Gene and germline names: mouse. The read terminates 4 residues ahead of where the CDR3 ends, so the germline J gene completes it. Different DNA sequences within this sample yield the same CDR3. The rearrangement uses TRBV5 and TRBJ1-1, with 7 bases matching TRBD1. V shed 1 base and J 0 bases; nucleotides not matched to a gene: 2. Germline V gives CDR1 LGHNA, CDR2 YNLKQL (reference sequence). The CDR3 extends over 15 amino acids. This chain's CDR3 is CASSQGTGANTEVFF. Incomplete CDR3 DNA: TGTGCCAGCAGCCAAGGGACAGGTGCAAACACA.

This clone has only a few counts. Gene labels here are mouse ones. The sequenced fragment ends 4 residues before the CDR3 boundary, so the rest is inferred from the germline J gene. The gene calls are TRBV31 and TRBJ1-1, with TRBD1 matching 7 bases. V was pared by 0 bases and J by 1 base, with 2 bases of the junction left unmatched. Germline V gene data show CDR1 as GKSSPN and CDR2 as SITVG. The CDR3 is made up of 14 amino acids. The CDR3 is CAWSLRDRNTEVFF. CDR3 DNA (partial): TGTGCCTGGAGTCTTCGGGACAGAAACACA.

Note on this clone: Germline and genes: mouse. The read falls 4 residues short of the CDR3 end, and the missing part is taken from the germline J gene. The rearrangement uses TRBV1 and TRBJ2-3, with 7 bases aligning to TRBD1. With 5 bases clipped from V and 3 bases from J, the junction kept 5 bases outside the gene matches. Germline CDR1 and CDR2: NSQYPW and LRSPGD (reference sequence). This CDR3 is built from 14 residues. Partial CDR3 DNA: TGCACCTGCAGTACTTTACAGGGGGCAGAA. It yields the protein CTCSTLQGAE. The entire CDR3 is CTCSTLQGAETLYF. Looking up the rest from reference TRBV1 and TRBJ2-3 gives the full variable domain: VTLLEQNPRWRLVPRGQAVNLRCILKNSQYPWMSWYQQDLQKQLQWLFTLRSPGDKEVKSLPGADYLATRVTDTELRLQVANMSQGRTLYCTCSTLQGAETLYFGSGTRLTVL.

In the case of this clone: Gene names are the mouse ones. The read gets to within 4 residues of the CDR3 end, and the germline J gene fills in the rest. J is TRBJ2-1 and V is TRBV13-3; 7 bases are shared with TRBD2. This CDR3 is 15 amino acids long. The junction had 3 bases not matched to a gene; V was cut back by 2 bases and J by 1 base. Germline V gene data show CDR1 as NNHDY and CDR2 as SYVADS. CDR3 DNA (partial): TGTGCCAGCAGTGACTGGGGGTCCAACTATGCT. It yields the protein CASSDWGSNYA. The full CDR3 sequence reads CASSDWGSNYAEQFF.

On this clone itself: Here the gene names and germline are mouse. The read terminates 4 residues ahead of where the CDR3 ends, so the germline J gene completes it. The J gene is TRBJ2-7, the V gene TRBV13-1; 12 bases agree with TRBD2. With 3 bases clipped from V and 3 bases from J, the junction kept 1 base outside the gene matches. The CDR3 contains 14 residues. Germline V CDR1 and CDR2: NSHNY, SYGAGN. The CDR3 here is CASSGDWGDYEQYF. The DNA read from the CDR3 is TGTGCCAGCAGTGGGGACTGGGGGGACTAT.

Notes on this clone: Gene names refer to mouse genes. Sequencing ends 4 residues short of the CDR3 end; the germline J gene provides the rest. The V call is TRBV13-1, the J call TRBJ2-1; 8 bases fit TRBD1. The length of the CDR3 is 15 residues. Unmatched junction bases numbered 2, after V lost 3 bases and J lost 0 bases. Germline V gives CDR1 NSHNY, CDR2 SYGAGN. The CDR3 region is CASSGTGSNYAEQFF. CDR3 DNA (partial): TGTGCCAGCAGTGGGACAGGGAGTAACTATGCT.

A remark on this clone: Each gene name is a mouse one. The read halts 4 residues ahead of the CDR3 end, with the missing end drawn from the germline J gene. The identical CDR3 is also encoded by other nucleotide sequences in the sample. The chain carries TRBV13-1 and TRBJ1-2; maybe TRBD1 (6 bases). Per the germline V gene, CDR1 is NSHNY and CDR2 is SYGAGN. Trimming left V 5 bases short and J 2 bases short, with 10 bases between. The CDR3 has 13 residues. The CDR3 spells CASSSTGNSDYTF. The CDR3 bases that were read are TGTGCCAGCAGCTCCACAGGGAACTCC.

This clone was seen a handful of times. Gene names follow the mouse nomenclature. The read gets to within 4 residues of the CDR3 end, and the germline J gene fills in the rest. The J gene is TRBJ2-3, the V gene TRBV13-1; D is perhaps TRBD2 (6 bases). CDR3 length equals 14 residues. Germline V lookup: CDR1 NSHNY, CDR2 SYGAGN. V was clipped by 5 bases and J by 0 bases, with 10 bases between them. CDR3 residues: CASRNWASAETLYF. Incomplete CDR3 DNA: TGTGCCAGCAGAAACTGGGCTAGTGCAGAA.